These 17 T cell receptor beta chains originate from one sample sequenced in a study of blood T cell repertoires in COVID-19. TCRdb's copy holds only in-frame clones and misses some; the assay was immunoSEQ multiplex PCR. This sample carries about 31,000 clones, approximately 92% of them seen once, and the ten largest clones take about a sixth. Sequenced input: peripheral blood. These receptors were taken from a man older than 75 with acute or convalescent COVID-19.

The chain employs TRBV28 and TRBJ2-3; 11 bases are shared with TRBD1. The CDR3 is 18 amino acids. Per the germline V gene, CDR1 is MDHEN and CDR2 is SYDVKM. V was pared by 4 bases and J by 3 bases, with 12 bases of the junction left unmatched. The CDR3 nucleotides are TGTGCCAGCAGTTCCCTGGACAGGGGGCTGGAAGGAACAGATACGCAGTATTTT. Translating it yields CASSSLDRGLEGTDTQYF.

The rearrangement uses TRBV3-1 (or the pseudogene TRBV3-2) and TRBJ2-1; the D gene is possibly TRBD1 (6 bases). Deletions cut 4 bases from V and 3 bases from J, with 13 bases between. The CDR3 runs to 15 residues. Germline-derived CDR1 and CDR2 are LGHDT and YNNKEL (reference sequence). The CDR3: CASSLTGTLYNEQFF. Written as DNA, the CDR3 is TGTGCCAGCAGCCTTACCGGGACACTCTACAATGAGCAGTTCTTC.

The chain couples TRBV14 to TRBJ1-4, with D unclear. CDR3 length: 15 amino acids. The V and J ends lost 4 bases and 6 bases respectively, with 15 bases between them. Germline V lookup: CDR1 SGHDN, CDR2 FVKESK. The CDR3 nucleotides read TGTGCCAGCAGCCCAGCCCTCGGACTGGATGAAAAACTGTTTTTT. It specifies CASSPALGLDEKLFF.

The CDR3 DNA sequence: TGTGCCAGCAACCACCGGGACTTCCTCACAGATACGCAGTATTTT. Translating it yields CASNHRDFLTDTQYF. The genes are TRBV28 and TRBJ2-3, with TRBD2 as a possible D gene (6 bases). The CDR3 totals 15 residues. Trimming stripped 7 bases from V and 2 bases from J, with 16 bases between. The germline V gene encodes CDR1 MDHEN and CDR2 SYDVKM.

This clone was seen a few times. The rearrangement links TRBV11-2 to TRBJ1-2, with TRBD1 identical over 7 bases. The junction had 9 bases not matched to a gene; V was cut back by 4 bases and J by 4 bases. Germline V gives CDR1 SGHAT, CDR2 FQNNGV. This CDR3 region has 15 residues. CDR3 coding DNA: TGTGCCAGCAGCTCCAGGACAGGTTGGGCCTATGGCTACACCTTC. The encoded protein is CASSSRTGWAYGYTF.

This clone was recorded once. This chain uses TRBV7-6 with TRBJ2-1; possibly TRBD1 for D (6 bases). CDR1 is SGHVS and CDR2 is FNYEAQ in the germline V gene. The CDR3 contains 13 residues. Trimming removed 1 base at V and 10 bases at J, with 11 bases between. In DNA, the CDR3 is TGTGCCAGCAGCTTAGAGACAGGTCGAGAGCAGTTCTTC. Translation gives CASSLETGREQFF. The full variable domain, in which reference TRBV7-6 and TRBJ2-1 provide the parts outside the CDR3, is GAGVSQSPRYKVTKRGQDVALRCDPISGHVSLYWYRQALGQGPEFLTYFNYEAQQDKSGLPNDRFSAERPEGSISTLTIQRTEQRDSAMYRCASSLETGREQFFGPGTRLTVL.

This chain uses TRBV6-5 with TRBJ1-5, with TRBD1 identical over 10 bases. From germline, CDR1 is MNHEY and CDR2 SVGAGI. V trimming: 8 bases; J trimming: 7 bases; junction bases outside the gene matches: 8. The CDR3 totals 14 residues. CDR3 residues: CASARGTGDQPQHF. Here the CDR3 DNA reads TGTGCCAGCGCAAGGGGGACAGGGGACCAGCCCCAGCATTTT.

The table lists this clone with a count of one. V usage is TRBV5-4 and J usage is TRBJ2-1; 9 bases align to TRBD2. The junction had 14 bases not matched to a gene; V was cut back by 9 bases and J by 7 bases. The CDR3 is made up of 15 amino acids. CDR1 and CDR2 from the germline V gene are SGHNT and YYREEE (reference sequence). The CDR3 is CATYPGLAVRNEQFF. The CDR3 nucleotides are TGTGCCACTTATCCGGGACTAGCCGTCCGAAATGAGCAGTTCTTC.

This rearrangement joins TRBV7-2 to TRBJ2-4, with 14 bases aligning to TRBD2. Germline V lookup: CDR1 SGHTA, CDR2 FQGNSA. The CDR3 runs 18 residues. After removal of 1 base from V and 1 base from J, the junction contained 3 bases not matched to a gene. The CDR3, as DNA: TGTGCCAGCAGCTTAGGACTAGCGGGGGGGCCTGCCAAAAACATTCAGTACTTC. Amino acids: CASSLGLAGGPAKNIQYF.

The chain joins TRBV5-4 to TRBJ2-1, with D hard to call. The V end was cut by 0 bases, the J end by 4 bases, with 8 bases between. CDR1 is SGHNT and CDR2 is YYREEE in the germline V gene (reference sequence). The CDR3 extends over 14 amino acids. CDR3 coding DNA: TGTGCCAGCAGCTTGGGAGTGAGGTACAATGAGCAGTTCTTC. It is translated as CASSLGVRYNEQFF. Complete variable domain (other parts from reference TRBV5-4 and TRBJ2-1): ETGVTQSPTHLIKTRGQQVTLRCSSQSGHNTVSWYQQALGQGPQFIFQYYREEENGRGNFPPRFSGLQFPNYSSELNVNALELDDSALYLCASSLGVRYNEQFFGPGTRLTVL.

The J gene is TRBJ1-1, the V gene TRBV5-1; the D is unclear. CDR3 size: 15 residues. Trimming took off 4 bases at V and 4 bases at J, with 17 bases between the two ends. Germline CDR1 is SGHRS and CDR2 is YFSETQ. The CDR3, as DNA: TGCGCCAGCAGCCTGGACGGGAATGTGGGCACTGAAGCTTTCTTT. Translating it yields CASSLDGNVGTEAFF.

The CDR3 region is CASSSDRGLDGYTF. The CDR3 DNA reads TGTGCCAGCAGCTCCGACAGGGGGCTAGATGGCTACACCTTC. V usage is TRBV7-2 and J usage is TRBJ1-2; the match to TRBD1 covers 10 bases. V lost 4 bases, J lost 6 bases, and 5 bases stayed unmatched. This CDR3 contains 14 residues. Germline V gene lookup returns CDR1 SGHTA and CDR2 FQGNSA.

The chain is built from TRBV5-4 and TRBJ2-7, with 8 bases that match TRBD1. The CDR3 is 13 amino acids. Germline CDR1 SGHNT, CDR2 YYREEE (reference sequence). Unmatched junction bases numbered 6, after V lost 5 bases and J lost 5 bases. The CDR3 sequence is CASSRGQADEQYF. For the CDR3, the DNA is TGTGCCAGCAGTCGGGGACAGGCAGACGAGCAGTACTTC.

This clone was recorded only once. The genes are TRBV19 and TRBJ2-7; TRBD1 aligns across 7 bases. This CDR3 is 13 amino acids long. V shed 10 bases, J shed 7 bases, and the junction held 13 bases outside the gene matches. CDR1 is LNHDA, CDR2 SQIVND, per germline (reference sequence). CDR3 DNA: TGTGCCATTGACGGGACAGTGCAGGGGGAGCAGTACTTC. It is translated as CAIDGTVQGEQYF.

The V gene is TRBV6-5, the J gene TRBJ1-6, with 9 bases fitting TRBD1. J gave up 10 bases and V 2 bases, and 6 bases lay outside the gene matches. The germline V gene has CDR1 MNHEY and CDR2 SVGAGI. The CDR3 totals 15 residues. This CDR3 is CASSYRGQGKSPLHF. The CDR3 DNA sequence: TGTGCCAGCAGTTACCGCGGACAGGGGAAGTCACCCCTCCACTTT.

The CDR3 region is CASRGQGLTSSEAFF. CDR3 sequence (DNA): TGTGCCAGCAGGGGACAGGGGCTAACCTCAAGTGAAGCTTTCTTT. V and J are TRBV2 and TRBJ1-1; TRBD1 matches at 10 bases. Germline CDR1 SNHLY, CDR2 FYNNEI. The CDR3 extends over 15 amino acids. V lost 6 bases and J lost 7; bases outside the gene matches: 11.

The V call is TRBV3-1 (or the pseudogene TRBV3-2), the J call TRBJ1-3; the match to TRBD1 covers 9 bases. The CDR3 consists of 17 residues. Germline lookup yields CDR1 LGHDT and CDR2 YNNKEL (reference sequence). The V and J ends lost 2 bases and 1 base, in that order; junction bases with no gene match: 6. This chain's CDR3 is CASSQFYRGQSGNTIYF. CDR3 DNA sequence: TGTGCCAGCAGCCAATTCTACAGGGGGCAGTCTGGAAACACCATATATTTT.